Sequencing of this TCR beta chain was carried out in a study of cytomegalovirus exposure and HLA in healthy donors (dated by TCRdb to 2015 to 2018). Context from the whole study: In an earlier analysis of approximately 640 of the donors, under 300 Gb of sequence data and some 120 million unique TCR beta sequences from about 179 million T cells were reported. An early release covering roughly 580 HLA-typed donors comprised approximately 300 gigabases of sequencing data and tens of millions of unique TCR sequences. Among the approximately 420 genotyped donors, about 85% belonged to the genetic ancestry cluster associated with self-reported Caucasian donors. The aim of the study was to test whether cataloging public T cell receptors could identify signatures of past pathogen exposure. The study used immunosequencing to profile the T cell repertoires of more than 650 subjects and linked those repertoires to cytomegalovirus serostatus. In addition to the first cohort of approximately 650 subjects, a separate validation cohort of approximately 110 different subjects was used. To predict cytomegalovirus infection status, the study brought together high-throughput TCR immunosequencing, statistical association of individual TCRs with disease status, and machine learning. A later analysis re-analyzed previously published TCR beta repertoires from 650 to 800 donors and added high-resolution HLA genotyping to study TCR occurrence patterns. In the later analysis, no new phenotypic data were used to find candidate immune exposures; instead, reliance was placed on TCR beta sequences and their occurrence across donors. An earlier analysis of some 500 of the donors applied high-throughput TCR beta sequencing to assess whether each TCR beta V gene segment acted as functional or pseudogenic. Donor age, sex, ethnicity and CMV serostatus were collected together with the repertoire data. A later genetic analysis took genome-wide SNP genotypes for about 55% of the roughly 700 donors and used that subset as a discovery cohort. Every repertoire in the discovery cohort had been generated on one and the same sequencing platform. Class I and class II HLA loci were covered by the typing at four-digit resolution. Typing coverage varied by locus: about 620-630 donors for A, B, C, DRB1 and DQB1; around 560 for DQA1; around 610 for DPA1; 450 to 480 for DPB1. Several DR-DQ haplotypes were treated as single units for association and clustering because of strong linkage in the cohort. On average, roughly 240,000 unique TCR beta nucleotide sequences were sequenced per donor among 398 genotyped donors of the cohort, with 15% to 20% of those sequences being non-productive. Results and caveats for the whole study, not just this receptor: A later genetic analysis associated a missense DCLRE1C variant with V-gene and J-gene trimming of TCR beta chains, and an independent cohort replicated the association. According to a later analysis, most CMV-associated TCR beta chains appeared to be HLA-restricted, and the HLA associations seemed to be driven largely by CMV exposure. The presence/absence analyses assumed that sequencing depth was roughly uniform across donors, and that assumption may not be true. In vitro tests confirmed that a few of the cytomegalovirus-associated TCR beta chains recognize cytomegalovirus antigens. When HLA alleles, especially DR and DQ, strongly co-occurred, TCR associations were difficult to assign to individual alleles. Broadly in line with IMGT annotations, most TCR beta V segments showed up in productive rearrangements about 87% or about 30% of the time in an earlier analysis of roughly 590 of the donors. A later genetic analysis reported fewer N-insertions in productive TCRs among donors in an Asian-associated ancestry cluster than the approximately 700-donor mean. CMV serostatus was the only immune exposure information available for the cohort. Because the 87-base-pair reads could not distinguish some IMGT-functional V segments, including TRBV6-2 and TRBV6-3, those segments were excluded. Most TCR sequences were seen in very few donors, while some public TCRs were found in many individuals. The cohort was sequenced for TCR beta chains only, and without alpha or paired-chain data the features that could be detected were limited. A further reported finding was that TCR beta sequences accurately predicted the HLA-A and HLA-B alleles for most subjects in the first cohort. HLA typing was unavailable for some donors at each locus, so association tests used only the typed subset. A later analysis found that HLA-associated TCR beta chains were more clonally expanded and had lower generation probabilities than equally common non-associated chains. The classifier was reported to diagnose cytomegalovirus status with high specificity and sensitivity in both the original cohort and the validation cohort. It was suggested by the authors that the approach could potentially be generalized to other disease states and immunological phenotypes. In a later analysis, 16,951 TCR beta sequences were associated with specific HLA alleles at a false discovery rate of 0.05. In the study, approximately 160 TCR beta chains were listed as associated with cytomegalovirus. A later analysis reported that several top co-occurrence clusters appeared linked to parvovirus B19, influenza, CMV and Epstein-Barr virus. The earlier analysis of a few hundred of the donors excluded roughly 16 rarely observed V segments, including chromosome 9 orphons, because counts were too low. A cluster of highly shared sequence variants was judged likely to represent a technical artifact of the sequencing pipeline. A later analysis found that TCR association rates varied across HLA loci, with DRB1 alleles showing the most associated TCRs and HLA-C alleles the fewest. Linkage disequilibrium might explain the correlated functional status among segregating V segments, but an unknown experimental factor could not be excluded.

The cohort consisted of some 670 healthy bone marrow donors. Cohort members were all nominally healthy when sampled, although unrecorded immune exposures were likely present. The donor tested CMV seronegative and was one of the 352 seronegative cohort members. A peripheral blood sample was provided by each donor, and peripheral blood mononuclear cells were used for TCR beta sequencing. The Qiagen DNeasy Blood Extraction Kit was used to extract genomic DNA from the blood cell samples. A note on this clone: No antigen is known for it. There are no base qualities to consult, and no much larger clone falls within one base.

The library was produced with the immunoSEQ multiplex PCR assay. The multiplex PCR relied on a mix of 60 forward primers for TCR Vbeta segments and 13 reverse primers for TCR Jbeta segments. Amplification of the CDR3 region of rearranged TCR beta genes was performed with a multiplex PCR assay on genomic DNA. On the Illumina HiSeq System, the amplified TCR beta libraries were sequenced as 87-base-pair reads. As for how the authors treated the data: In a later analysis, 77 million or so unique TCR beta chains were counted across the roughly 670 repertoires, and roughly 11 million of these chains were shared by at least two donors. To remove PCR and sequencing errors, raw reads were error-corrected and collapsed into unique sequences using a nearest-neighbor algorithm that merged closely related sequences. Alignment of CDR3 sequences to IMGT reference sequences was used to assign V, D and J gene segments. For a sequence to be retained, a match of at least six nucleotides was required to both a V gene segment and a J gene segment. A rearrangement was called productive if the CDR3 had no stop codons and remained in frame with V and J, and every other rearrangement was called non-productive. CDR3 was defined by IMGT convention, running from the second conserved V-encoded cysteine to the conserved J-encoded phenylalanine. The earlier analysis of roughly 590 of the donors excluded sequences that lacked an unambiguous match to a single V gene segment. An earlier analysis of 587 of the donors classified V segments as functional when productive rearrangements were above 56.7% and as segregating when the standard deviation between donors was above 5%. A statistical classification framework was built to diagnose cytomegalovirus status from the catalog of TCR beta chain sequences. In a later analysis, TCR nucleotide sequences were compared against IMGT/GENE-DB human TR gene sequences so that V and J genes could be assigned. In a later analysis, CDR3 sequences and most-parsimonious VDJ recombination scenarios were assigned using the TCRdist pipeline. A later analysis defined each TCR beta chain by its CDR3 amino acid sequence plus V-gene family, and excluded reads lacking a unique V-gene family. As a way to deal with suspected cross-contamination and a sequencing artifact, a later analysis dropped roughly 620 nucleotide sequences that were highly shared and had low generation probability. In a later analysis, a clonal expansion index was calculated for each public chain from normalized within-repertoire ranks of inferred template counts. Generation probabilities in a later analysis came from a VDJ recombination model fitted to out-of-frame rearrangements, and those results were checked against IGoR. In a later analysis, hypergeometric tests were used to score TCR-TCR, TCR-HLA and TCR-CMV co-occurrence, with a repertoire-size bias correction applied to TCR pairs. To estimate false discovery rates, a later analysis permuted the HLA or CMV assignments 20 times. In a later analysis, co-occurring TCRs were grouped with DBSCAN, and TCRdist sequence similarity was added when clustering was performed within HLA-allele-positive subsets. Repertoires with fewer than 30,000 or more than 120,000 public chains, plus five repertoires with anomalous nucleotide sharing, were excluded from co-occurrence clustering. TCRdb provides this immuneACCESS table in a form limited to in-frame rearrangements. Some clones are lacking; in checked studies, under half of them reflect an unresolved V gene, and why the rest are absent is not known. V, J and clone size derive from that table, while D and trimming were established from the DNA sequence. This sample is represented by 90,000 to 110,000 clones; under 90% of them were singletons. The top ten clonotypes cover 2.2% of the sample.

The germline V gene encodes CDR1 SGDLS and CDR2 YYNGEE. The CDR3 goes from the cysteine to the phenylalanine over 16 residues. The kept DNA is CDR3 alone, 48 bases in frame from the first base. V and J lose 4 bases and 0 bases, and a span of 14 bases separates them. This chain is built from TRBV9 and TRBJ2-4, and the D gene may be TRBD2, 6 bases matching. The clonotype originates from a woman aged 30 to 39 in good health and CMV-seronegative. The sample comprised PBMCs. The CDR3 corresponds to CASSPREELAKNIQYF. The sequence in DNA is TGTGCCAGCAGCCCGAGGGAGGAACTAGCCAAAAACATTCAGTACTTC.